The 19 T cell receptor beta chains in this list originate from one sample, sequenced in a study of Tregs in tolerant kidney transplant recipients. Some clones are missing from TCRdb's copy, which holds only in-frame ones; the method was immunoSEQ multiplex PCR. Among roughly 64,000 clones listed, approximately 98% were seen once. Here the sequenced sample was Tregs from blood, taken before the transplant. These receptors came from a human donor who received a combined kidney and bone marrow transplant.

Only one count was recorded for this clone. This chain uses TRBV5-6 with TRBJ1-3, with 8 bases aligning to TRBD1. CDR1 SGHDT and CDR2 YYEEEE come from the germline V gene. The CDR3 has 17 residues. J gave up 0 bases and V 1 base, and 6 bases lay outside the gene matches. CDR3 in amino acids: CASSLMTGAFSGNTIYF. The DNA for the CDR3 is TGTGCCAGCAGCTTGATGACAGGGGCCTTCTCTGGAAACACCATATATTTT.

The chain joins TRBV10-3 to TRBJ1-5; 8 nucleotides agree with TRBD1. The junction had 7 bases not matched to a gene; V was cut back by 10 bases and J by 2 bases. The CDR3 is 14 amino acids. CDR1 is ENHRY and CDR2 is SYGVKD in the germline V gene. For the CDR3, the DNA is TGTGCCACCCAATCGACAGGGGGCAATCAGCCCCAGCATTTT. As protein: CATQSTGGNQPQHF.

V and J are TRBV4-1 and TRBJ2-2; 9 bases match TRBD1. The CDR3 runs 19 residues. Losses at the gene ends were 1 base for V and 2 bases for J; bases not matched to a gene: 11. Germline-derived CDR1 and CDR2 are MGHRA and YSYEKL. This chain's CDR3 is CASSQVASRTGVNTGELFF. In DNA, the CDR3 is TGCGCCAGCAGCCAAGTAGCGTCGAGGACAGGGGTAAACACCGGGGAGCTGTTTTTT.

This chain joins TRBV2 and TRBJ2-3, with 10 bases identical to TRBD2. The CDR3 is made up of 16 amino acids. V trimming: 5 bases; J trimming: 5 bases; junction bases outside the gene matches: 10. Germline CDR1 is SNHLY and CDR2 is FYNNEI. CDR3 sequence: CASSYFLAGAGDTQYF. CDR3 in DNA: TGTGCCAGCAGTTATTTTCTAGCGGGGGCGGGAGATACGCAGTATTTT.

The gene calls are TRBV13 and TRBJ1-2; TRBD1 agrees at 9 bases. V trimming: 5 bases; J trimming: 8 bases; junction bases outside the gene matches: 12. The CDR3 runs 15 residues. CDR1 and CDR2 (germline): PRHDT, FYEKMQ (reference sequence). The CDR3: CASSDVRDRDFGYTF. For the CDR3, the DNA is TGTGCCAGCAGCGACGTCCGGGACAGGGATTTCGGCTACACCTTC.

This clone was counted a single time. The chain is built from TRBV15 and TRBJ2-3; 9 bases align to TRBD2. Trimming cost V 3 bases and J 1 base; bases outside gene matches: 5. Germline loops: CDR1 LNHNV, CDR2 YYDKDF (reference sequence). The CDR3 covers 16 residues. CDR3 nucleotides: TGTGCCACCAGCAGGAGGGCTAGCGGGGGCACAGATACGCAGTATTTT. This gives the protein CATSRRASGGTDTQYF. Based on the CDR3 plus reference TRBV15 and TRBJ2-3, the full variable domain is DAMVIQNPRYQVTQFGKPVTLSCSQTLNHNVMYWYQQKSSQAPKLLFHYYDKDFNNEADTPDNFQSRRPNTSFCFLDIRSPGLGDTAMYLCATSRRASGGTDTQYFGPGTRLTVL.

CDR3 protein: CASSLGTSGNEQFF. In DNA, the CDR3 is TGCGCCAGCAGCCTCGGGACTAGCGGTAATGAGCAGTTCTTC. The rearrangement uses TRBV5-1 and TRBJ2-1, with 11 bases aligning to TRBD2. From germline, CDR1 is SGHRS and CDR2 YFSETQ. The CDR3 covers 14 residues. V was clipped by 4 bases and J by 7 bases; unmatched bases: 4. Complete variable domain (other parts from reference TRBV5-1 and TRBJ2-1): KAGVTQTPRYLIKTRGQQVTLSCSPISGHRSVSWYQQTPGQGLQFLFEYFSETQRNKGNFPGRFSGRQFSNSRSEMNVSTLELGDSALYLCASSLGTSGNEQFFGPGTRLTVL.

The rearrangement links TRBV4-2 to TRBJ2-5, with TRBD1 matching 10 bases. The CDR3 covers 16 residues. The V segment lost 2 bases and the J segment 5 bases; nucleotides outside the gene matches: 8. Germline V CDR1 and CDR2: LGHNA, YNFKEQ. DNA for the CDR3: TGTGCCAGCAGCCAACTATCAGGACAGGGGGGGGAGACCCAGTACTTC. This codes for CASSQLSGQGGETQYF.

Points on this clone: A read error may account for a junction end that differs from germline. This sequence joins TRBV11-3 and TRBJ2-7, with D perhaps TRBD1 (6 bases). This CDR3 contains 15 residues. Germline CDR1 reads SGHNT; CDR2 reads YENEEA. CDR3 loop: CASSLRATHAGVLVF. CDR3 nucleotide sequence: TGTGCCAGCAGCTTAAGAGCGACCCACGCAGGGGTTCTGGTCTTC.

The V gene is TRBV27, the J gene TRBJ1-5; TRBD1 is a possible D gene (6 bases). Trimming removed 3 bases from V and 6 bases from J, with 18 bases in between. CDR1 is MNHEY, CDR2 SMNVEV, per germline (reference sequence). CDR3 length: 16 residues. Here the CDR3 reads CASSFGAGGRSQPQHF. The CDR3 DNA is TGTGCCAGCAGTTTTGGGGCGGGGGGGCGCAGTCAGCCCCAGCATTTT.

Here the CDR3 reads CASSLNGGSGYGYTF. In DNA form, the CDR3 reads TGCGCCAGCAGCTTGAACGGGGGAAGCGGCTATGGCTACACCTTC. V gene TRBV5-1 combines with J gene TRBJ1-2; D might be TRBD1 (5 bases). The CDR3 sequence is 15 residues long. Germline V gene sequence: CDR1 SGHRS, CDR2 YFSETQ. V lost 1 base and J 4 bases, leaving 14 bases between the germline ends. Supplemented by reference TRBV5-1 and TRBJ1-2, the full variable domain reads KAGVTQTPRYLIKTRGQQVTLSCSPISGHRSVSWYQQTPGQGLQFLFEYFSETQRNKGNFPGRFSGRQFSNSRSEMNVSTLELGDSALYLCASSLNGGSGYGYTFGSGTRLTVV.

The CDR3 bases are TGTGCCAGCAGCTTGCCTGGTTATTGGGGACTCAAGACCGGGGAGCTGTTTTTT. It translates to CASSLPGYWGLKTGELFF. The V and J genes are TRBV7-6 and TRBJ2-2, with D possibly matching TRBD2 (6 bases). CDR3 length: 18 amino acids. V lost 3 bases and J 5 bases, leaving 22 bases between the germline ends. CDR1 is SGHVS, CDR2 FNYEAQ, per germline.

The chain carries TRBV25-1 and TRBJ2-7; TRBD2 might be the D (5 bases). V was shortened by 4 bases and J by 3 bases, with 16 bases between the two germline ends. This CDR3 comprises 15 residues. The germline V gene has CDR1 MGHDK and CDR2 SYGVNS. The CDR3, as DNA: TGTGCCAGCAGTGCCGGTTCCCGGGATCTCTACGAGCAGTACTTC. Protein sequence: CASSAGSRDLYEQYF.

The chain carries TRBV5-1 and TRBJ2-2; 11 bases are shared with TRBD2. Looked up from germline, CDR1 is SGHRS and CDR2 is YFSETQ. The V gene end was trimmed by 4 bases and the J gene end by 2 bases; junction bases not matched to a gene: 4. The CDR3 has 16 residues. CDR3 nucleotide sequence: TGCGCCAGCAGCCCGGGGACTAGCGGAAACACCGGGGAGCTGTTTTTT. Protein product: CASSPGTSGNTGELFF.

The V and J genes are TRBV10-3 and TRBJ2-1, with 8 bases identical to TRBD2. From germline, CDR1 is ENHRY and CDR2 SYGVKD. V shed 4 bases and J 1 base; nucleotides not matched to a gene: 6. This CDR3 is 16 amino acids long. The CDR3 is CAISAQRGGSYNEQFF. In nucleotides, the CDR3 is TGTGCCATCAGTGCCCAACGGGGGGGATCCTACAATGAGCAGTTCTTC.

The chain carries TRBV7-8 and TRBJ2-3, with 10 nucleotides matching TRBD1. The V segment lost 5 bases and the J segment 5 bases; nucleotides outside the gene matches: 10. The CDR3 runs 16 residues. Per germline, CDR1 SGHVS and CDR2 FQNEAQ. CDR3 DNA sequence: TGTGCCAGCAGCACCTCGACAGGGGGCGGTGGAGATACGCAGTATTTT. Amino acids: CASSTSTGGGGDTQYF.

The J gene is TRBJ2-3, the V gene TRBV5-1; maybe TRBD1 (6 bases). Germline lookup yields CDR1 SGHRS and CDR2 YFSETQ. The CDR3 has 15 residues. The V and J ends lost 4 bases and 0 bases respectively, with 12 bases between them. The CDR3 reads CASSDGQPSTDTQYF. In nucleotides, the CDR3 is TGCGCCAGCAGCGATGGACAGCCTAGCACAGATACGCAGTATTTT.

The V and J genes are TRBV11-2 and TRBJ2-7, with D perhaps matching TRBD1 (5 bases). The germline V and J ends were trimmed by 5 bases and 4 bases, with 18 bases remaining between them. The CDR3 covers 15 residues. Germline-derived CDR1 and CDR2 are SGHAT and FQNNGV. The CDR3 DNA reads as TGTGCCAGCAGCCCAAGAAGATCGGCAGGGTACGAGCAGTACTTC. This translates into CASSPRRSAGYEQYF. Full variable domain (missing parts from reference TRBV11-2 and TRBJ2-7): EAGVAQSPRYKIIEKRQSVAFWCNPISGHATLYWYQQILGQGPKLLIQFQNNGVVDDSQLPKDRFSAERLKGVDSTLKIQPAKLEDSAVYLCASSPRRSAGYEQYFGPGTRLTVT.

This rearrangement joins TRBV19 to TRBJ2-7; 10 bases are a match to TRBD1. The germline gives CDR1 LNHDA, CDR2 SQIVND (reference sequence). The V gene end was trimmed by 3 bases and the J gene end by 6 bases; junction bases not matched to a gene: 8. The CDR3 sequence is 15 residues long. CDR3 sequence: CASSIPGQGLREQYF. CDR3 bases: TGTGCCAGTAGTATTCCGGGACAGGGGCTGCGCGAGCAGTACTTC.